These T cell receptor beta chains were read from a single sample in a study of vaccination and CD4 T cells after COVID-19. Their target antigens are unknown. TCRdb analysed the PCR reads with MiXCR anew, one entry per CDR3 protein. The data show roughly 20,000 distinct CDR3 sequences, 40% to 55% seen once. The starting material was CD4+ T cells from blood, cultured in vitro, obtained after SARS-CoV-2 vaccination. Receptors were obtained from a human donor who had recovered from COVID-19. Both conserved end residues are part of each CDR3. A D gene is named only where the DNA matches it firmly. The listing skips clone size in some rows; elsewhere it reads once, few, many or a size class.

D: -
V: TRBV7-2
size: few
J: TRBJ2-7
CDR3: CASSSGSGYVYEQYF
DNA: TGTGCCAGCAGCTCTGGCTCGGGATACGTCTACGAGCAGTACTTC

D: -
V: TRBV20-1
size: few
J: TRBJ2-3
CDR3: CSAARLHTGNTDTQYF
DNA: TGCAGTGCTGCTCGGCTCCACACGGGTAACACAGATACGCAGTATTTT

D: -
V: TRBV6-1
size: -
J: TRBJ2-7
CDR3: CASKGGPYEQYF
DNA: TGTGCCAGCAAAGGCGGCCCCTACGAGCAGTACTTC

D: TRBD2
V: TRBV6-1
size: few
J: TRBJ2-5
CDR3: CASSLTSGGANDGTQYF
DNA: TGTGCCAGCAGTCTTACTAGCGGGGGGGCCAACGACGGGACCCAGTACTTC

D: -
V: TRBV11-2
size: -
J: TRBJ1-1
CDR3: CASSLVSRGGGTEAFF
DNA: TGTGCCAGCAGCTTAGTCAGCAGGGGAGGTGGCACTGAAGCTTTCTTT

D: -
V: TRBV20-1
size: -
J: TRBJ2-5
CDR3: CSAGKTARMETQYF
DNA: TGCAGTGCTGGGAAAACGGCCCGAATGGAGACCCAGTACTTC

D: -
V: TRBV5-1
size: -
J: TRBJ1-5
CDR3: CASSLVGGQQPQHF
DNA: TGCGCCAGCAGCTTGGTAGGCGGGCAACAGCCCCAGCATTTT

D: -
V: TRBV10-3
size: few
J: TRBJ1-2
CDR3: CAIRGTERHGYTF
DNA: TGTGCCATCAGGGGGACGGAACGACATGGCTACACCTTC

D: TRBD2
V: TRBV7-8
size: -
J: TRBJ2-7
CDR3: CASSSQAGGYYEQYF
DNA: TGTGCCAGCAGCTCTCAAGCGGGAGGGTACTACGAGCAGTACTTC

D: TRBD1
V: TRBV4-3
size: few
J: TRBJ1-2
CDR3: CASSQDLTQGVNGYTF
DNA: TGCGCCAGCAGCCAAGATCTGACGCAGGGGGTTAATGGCTACACCTTC

D: TRBD2
V: TRBV20-1
size: -
J: TRBJ2-3
CDR3: CSASGRPTDTQYF
DNA: TGCAGTGCTAGCGGGAGGCCCACAGATACGCAGTATTTT

D: -
V: TRBV7-9
size: -
J: TRBJ2-1
CDR3: CASSLGGDYNEQFF
DNA: TGTGCCAGCAGCCTGGGGGGCGACTACAATGAGCAGTTCTTC

D: TRBD1
V: TRBV6-2/TRBV6-3
size: -
J: TRBJ2-5
CDR3: CASSNRQGSRETQYF
DNA: TGTGCCAGCAGTAACCGACAGGGGAGTCGGGAGACCCAGTACTTC

D: -
V: TRBV6-1
size: -
J: TRBJ1-1
CDR3: CASSLHGKGGDTEAFF
DNA: TGTGCCAGCAGCCTCCACGGGAAGGGTGGGGACACTGAAGCTTTCTTT

D: TRBD2
V: TRBV20-1
size: -
J: TRBJ2-1
CDR3: CSARDPGGGVGNEQFF
DNA: TGCAGTGCTAGAGATCCCGGGGGGGGTGTAGGGAATGAGCAGTTCTTC

D: -
V: TRBV6-1
size: -
J: TRBJ2-7
CDR3: CASNYIQRATYEQYF
DNA: TGTGCCAGCAACTATATACAGCGGGCGACCTACGAGCAGTACTTC

D: -
V: TRBV4-3
size: -
J: TRBJ2-7
CDR3: CASSQDWDGTYEQYF
DNA: TGCGCCAGCAGCCAAGACTGGGACGGGACTTACGAGCAGTACTTC

D: TRBD1
V: TRBV27
size: -
J: TRBJ1-2
CDR3: CASRFSTGMYGYTF
DNA: TGTGCCAGCAGATTTTCGACAGGGATGTATGGCTACACCTTC